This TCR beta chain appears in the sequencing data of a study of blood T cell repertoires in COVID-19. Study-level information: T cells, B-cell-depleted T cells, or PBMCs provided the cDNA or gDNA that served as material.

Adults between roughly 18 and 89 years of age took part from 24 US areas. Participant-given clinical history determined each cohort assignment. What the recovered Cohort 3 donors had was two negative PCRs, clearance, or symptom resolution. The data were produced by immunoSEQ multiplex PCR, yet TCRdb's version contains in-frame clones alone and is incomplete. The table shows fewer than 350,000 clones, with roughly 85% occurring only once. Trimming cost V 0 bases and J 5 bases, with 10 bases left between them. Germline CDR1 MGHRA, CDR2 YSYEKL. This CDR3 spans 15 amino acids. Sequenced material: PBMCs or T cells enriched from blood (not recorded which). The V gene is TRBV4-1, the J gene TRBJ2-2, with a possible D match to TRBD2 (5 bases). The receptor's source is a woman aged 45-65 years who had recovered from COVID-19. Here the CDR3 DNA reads TGCGCCAGCAGCCAAGATCCTAGCCCAACCGGGGAGCTGTTTTTT. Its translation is CASSQDPSPTGELFF.